This entry is about one T cell receptor (beta chain). This entry comes from a study of control samples from healthy donors and cancer patients. Clones were read by immunoSEQ multiplex PCR, and TCRdb kept only the in-frame ones, dropping some. The sample records some 150,000 clones, over 90% being singletons. This TCR was recovered from a man aged 50-60 years in good health. Sequenced material: blood.

CDR3: CASSLALVFNEQFF. CDR3 nucleotides: TGTGCCAGCAGCTTAGCTTTGGTTTTCAATGAGCAGTTCTTC. The rearrangement joins TRBV7-9 to TRBJ2-1; D not certain. The CDR3 has 14 amino acids. Trimming shortened V by 0 bases and J by 6 bases, and 9 bases separated the two germline ends. Germline V gene sequence: CDR1 SEHNR, CDR2 FQNEAQ (reference sequence).